What follows are 16 T cell receptor beta chains derived from one specimen sequenced in a study of T cells in women clearing cervical HPV infection. TCRdb's table, derived via immunoSEQ multiplex PCR, lists solely in-frame clones and lacks some. This specimen shows around 28,000 clones; the ten leading clones hold 3% to 4%. The sample consisted of blood buffy coat. These receptors all come from a woman aged 18 to 75 with a cervical HPV16 infection that either progressed to CIN3+ or cleared (not recorded which).

With respect to this clone: The read terminates 3 residues before the CDR3 end, so the remaining end is supplied by the germline J gene. This chain links TRBV7-3 with TRBJ2-5; a weak D match, TRBD2 (6 bases). Germline V gene data show CDR1 as SGHTA and CDR2 as FQGTGA. V lost 2 bases and J 5 bases, leaving 9 bases between the germline ends. This CDR3 comprises 13 residues. CDR3 loop: CASSLAGRETQYF. Incomplete CDR3 DNA: TGTGCCAGCAGCTTAGCGGGGCGGGAGACC.

About this clone: The read stops 3 residues short of the end of the CDR3; the missing end is completed from the germline J gene. The chain recombines TRBV2 with TRBJ2-3, with D uncertain. This CDR3 has 14 amino acids. Germline V gene lookup returns CDR1 SNHLY and CDR2 FYNNEI. The CDR3 protein is CASSAQYSNQPQYF. The CDR3 bases that were read are TGTGCCAGCAGTGCGCAGTATAGCAACCAGCCG.

Concerning this clone: Coverage ceases 3 residues before the CDR3 finishes, and the germline J gene fills in the end. This chain links TRBV18 with TRBJ1-5, with D possibly TRBD1 on 6 matching bases. CDR1 KGHSH and CDR2 LQKENI come from the germline V gene. The CDR3 has 15 residues. Trimming cost V 3 bases and J 0 bases, with 9 bases left between them. Partial CDR3 DNA: TGTGCCAGCTCACCGATGGGGGCTAGCAATCAGCCC. It yields the protein CASSPMGASNQP. The CDR3 as a whole reads CASSPMGASNQPQHF.

Comment on this clone: The CDR3 goes on 3 residues after the read ends, and that part is filled in from the germline J gene. The chain combines TRBV19 with TRBJ1-4, with TRBD1 matching over 7 bases. The CDR3 has 14 residues. In germline, CDR1 is LNHDA, CDR2 SQIVND (reference sequence). The covered CDR3 bases are TGTGCCAGTCGGACCACGGCAGGGGGTACACCA. Translating gives CASRTTAGGTP. The entire CDR3 sequence reads CASRTTAGGTPLFF.

To note about this clone: From the germline J gene comes the end of the CDR3, since the read stops 3 residues before it. This sequence joins TRBV2 and TRBJ2-3, with a possible D match to TRBD1 (6 bases). This CDR3 comprises 15 residues. Germline CDR1 and CDR2: SNHLY and FYNNEI. CDR3 DNA, as far as it was read: TGTGCCAGCAGTCCGCCCGGGACAAAGAATCAGCCG. Translation: CASSPPGTKNQP. The whole CDR3 sequence is CASSPPGTKNQPQYF.

Notes on this clone: Coverage ceases 3 residues before the CDR3 finishes, and the germline J gene fills in the end. This chain connects TRBV19 to TRBJ2-1; 12 bases align to TRBD2. The CDR3 covers 15 residues. The V gene's germline CDR1 is LNHDA and CDR2 SQIVND (reference sequence). V lost 5 bases to trimming and J lost 9 bases; unmatched junction nucleotides: 8. CDR3 amino acids: CASSPLLAGGSEQFF. The covered CDR3 bases are TGTGCCAGTAGTCCTCTACTAGCGGGGGGAAGTGAG.

As concerns this clone: A read error may produce the germline difference seen at one junction end. Sequencing ends 3 residues short of the CDR3 end; the germline J gene provides the rest. The same CDR3 also results from other DNA sequences found in this sample. The chain uses TRBV18 and TRBJ1-3, with D uncertain. The germline V gene encodes CDR1 KGHSH and CDR2 LQKENI. The CDR3 totals 15 residues. The CDR3 bases that were read are TGTGCCAGCTCACCGACCCATGACTCTGGAAACACT. Protein product: CASSPTHDSGNT. The full CDR3 sequence reads CASSPTHDSGNTIYF.

Remarks on this clone: The read gets to within 3 residues of the CDR3 end, and the germline J gene fills in the rest. V is TRBV7-2 and J is TRBJ2-1; 10 positions agree with TRBD2. Germline lookup yields CDR1 SGHTA and CDR2 FQGNSA. The CDR3 runs to 16 residues. V dropped 0 bases and J dropped 4; count of bases not matched to a gene: 3. The CDR3 region is CASSLASGGAYNEQFF. CDR3 bases read: TGTGCCAGCAGCTTAGCGAGCGGGGGGGCTTACAATGAG.

On this clone: The CDR3 end lies 3 residues beyond the end of the read and is filled in from the germline J gene. The chain carries TRBV12-5 and TRBJ2-2; D not resolved. The CDR3 covers 15 residues. V lost 0 bases, J lost 4 bases, and 9 bases lay in between. From germline, CDR1 is LGHNT and CDR2 FRNRAP. The CDR3 reads CASGLVQVGTGELFF. The sequenced part of the CDR3 DNA is TGTGCTAGTGGTTTGGTACAAGTTGGCACCGGGGAG.

A note on this clone: The read ends 3 residues shy of where the CDR3 ends; the end is completed using the germline J gene. The chain recombines TRBV7-2 with TRBJ2-7; 7 nucleotides line up with TRBD1. From germline, CDR1 is SGHTA and CDR2 FQGNSA. The V and J ends lost 2 bases and 2 bases, in that order; junction bases with no gene match: 6. The CDR3 is 15 amino acids. The chain's CDR3 is CASSLSPGQPYEQYF. CDR3 DNA (partial): TGTGCCAGCAGCTTAAGCCCGGGACAGCCCTACGAG. Complete variable domain (other parts from reference TRBV7-2 and TRBJ2-7): GAGVSQSPSNKVTEKGKDVELRCDPISGHTALYWYRQSLGQGLEFLIYFQGNSAPDKSGLPSDRFSAERTGGSVSTLTIQRTQQEDSAVYLCASSLSPGQPYEQYFGPGTRLTVT.

Comments on this clone: The observed sequence ends 3 residues before the CDR3 terminus, with the missing tail filled in from the germline J gene. J is TRBJ2-7 and V is TRBV29-1; 8 bases align to TRBD1. Looked up from germline, CDR1 is SQVTM and CDR2 is ANQGSEA. The junction had 4 bases not matched to a gene; V was cut back by 7 bases and J by 5 bases. There are 11 residues in the CDR3. This CDR3 is CSATDRDEQYF. Partial CDR3 DNA: TGCAGCGCTACGGACAGGGACGAG.

In the case of this clone: The read terminates 3 residues before the CDR3 end, so the remaining end is supplied by the germline J gene. The J gene is TRBJ1-2, the V gene TRBV18; no reliable D call. Germline CDR1 reads KGHSH; CDR2 reads LQKENI. The CDR3 loop spans 15 amino acids. V lost 3 bases and J 6 bases, leaving 17 bases between the germline ends. Partial CDR3 DNA: TGTGCCAGCTCACCGGCGTTATACGGGGAGAATGGC. Its translation is CASSPALYGENG. The entire CDR3 protein reads CASSPALYGENGYTF.

As for this clone: Sequencing ends 3 residues short of the CDR3 end; the germline J gene provides the rest. The chain carries TRBV20-1 and TRBJ1-2; perhaps TRBD1 as D (6 bases). The V end was cut by 0 bases, the J end by 4 bases, with 12 bases between. The CDR3 covers 14 residues. Germline V gene lookup returns CDR1 DFQATT and CDR2 SNEGSKA (reference sequence). The DNA read from the CDR3 is TGCAGTGCTAGAGAGGCAGGGGCATTCTATGGC. Residues: CSAREAGAFYG. The whole CDR3 sequence is CSAREAGAFYGYTF.

As concerns this clone: The sequenced fragment ends 3 residues before the CDR3 boundary, so the rest is inferred from the germline J gene. The rearrangement links TRBV7-2 to TRBJ2-4, with 8 positions matching TRBD1. Germline CDR1 and CDR2: SGHTA and FQGNSA. CDR3 size: 14 residues. The CDR3 spells CASSLARQGTGQYF. The part of the CDR3 DNA that was read is TGTGCCAGCAGCTTAGCACGACAGGGGACCGGT.

The CDR3 protein is CASTEADRGGETQYF. The part of the CDR3 DNA that was read is TGCGCCAGCACCGAAGCGGACAGGGGAGGAGAGACC. The gene calls are TRBV10-2 and TRBJ2-5, with 9 bases lining up with TRBD1. From the germline J gene comes the end of the CDR3, since the read stops 3 residues before it. The CDR3 contains 15 residues. Losses at the gene ends were 7 bases for V and 4 bases for J; bases not matched to a gene: 10. Germline V lookup: CDR1 WSHSY, CDR2 SAAADI.

As concerns this clone: The sequenced fragment ends 3 residues before the CDR3 boundary, so the rest is inferred from the germline J gene. The chain combines TRBV19 with TRBJ2-4; TRBD1 aligns across 7 bases. This CDR3 region has 13 residues. Germline lookup yields CDR1 LNHDA and CDR2 SQIVND (reference sequence). The CDR3 DNA, read in part, is TGTGCCAGTAGTATCATAGGGGGCTATGGT. Encoded protein: CASSIIGGYG. The CDR3, in full, reads CASSIIGGYGQYF.